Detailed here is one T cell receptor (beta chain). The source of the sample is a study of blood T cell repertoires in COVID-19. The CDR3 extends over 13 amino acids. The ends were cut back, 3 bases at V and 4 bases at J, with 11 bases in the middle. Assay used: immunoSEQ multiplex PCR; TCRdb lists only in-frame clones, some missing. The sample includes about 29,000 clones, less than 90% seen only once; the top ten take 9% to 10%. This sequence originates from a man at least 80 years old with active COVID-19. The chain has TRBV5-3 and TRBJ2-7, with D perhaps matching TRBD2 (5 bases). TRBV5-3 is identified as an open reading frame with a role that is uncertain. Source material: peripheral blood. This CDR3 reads CARSSGIGYEQYF. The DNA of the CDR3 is TGTGCCAGAAGCTCGGGGATTGGATACGAGCAGTACTTC.